Below are 15 T cell receptor beta chains sequenced from a single sample in a study of T cell responses to AZD1222 COVID-19 vaccine. TCRdb keeps only in-frame clones here, not all; method: immunoSEQ multiplex PCR. The sample has approximately 150,000 clones, about 91% seen once. This sample comprised peripheral blood, obtained 28 days after the second AZD1222 dose. The receptors originated from an adult who received the AZD1222 COVID-19 vaccine.

The CDR3 coding sequence is TGTGCCAGTAGTAGGGAAGGGGTGGACTATGGCTACACCTTC. It specifies CASSREGVDYGYTF. J is TRBJ1-2 and V is TRBV19; D is possibly TRBD1 (5 bases). The germline V gene encodes CDR1 LNHDA and CDR2 SQIVND (reference sequence). CDR3 length: 14 amino acids. Deletions cut 4 bases from V and 3 bases from J, with 12 bases between.

The CDR3 reads CASSEGTANYGYTF. The CDR3 DNA sequence: TGTGCCAGCAGTGAGGGGACAGCTAACTATGGCTACACCTTC. The chain uses TRBV6-1 and TRBJ1-2; 7 bases agree with TRBD1. The V segment lost 3 bases and the J segment 0 bases; nucleotides outside the gene matches: 1. Germline lookup yields CDR1 MNHNS and CDR2 SASEGT. The CDR3 is made up of 14 amino acids.

The chain joins TRBV29-1 to TRBJ1-1; D ambiguous. Germline V gives CDR1 SQVTM, CDR2 ANQGSEA. The CDR3 spans 10 residues. With 5 bases removed from V and 8 bases from J, the gap between germline ends came to 9 bases. In DNA form, the CDR3 reads TGCAGCGTTAGGACCCGGGAAGCTTTCTTT. Its protein is CSVRTREAFF.

The genes are TRBV29-1 and TRBJ1-2; TRBD1 aligns across 7 bases. With V trimmed by 5 bases and J by 5 bases, 5 bases remained unmatched. Germline CDR1 reads SQVTM; CDR2 reads ANQGSEA. This CDR3 has 12 amino acids. CDR3 amino acids: CSVSTGAYGYTF. The CDR3 DNA is TGCAGCGTTAGTACAGGGGCTTATGGCTACACCTTC.

V gene TRBV3-1 (or the pseudogene TRBV3-2) combines with J gene TRBJ2-7, with 7 bases matching TRBD1. The CDR3 is 15 residues long. V shed 1 base and J 4 bases; nucleotides not matched to a gene: 7. The germline gives CDR1 LGHDT, CDR2 YNNKEL (reference sequence). The CDR3: CASSQGFSQGYEQYF. CDR3 nucleotide sequence: TGTGCCAGCAGCCAAGGGTTCTCACAGGGGTACGAGCAGTACTTC.

The chain recombines TRBV18 with TRBJ1-2; TRBD1 aligns across 7 bases. The CDR3 has 17 residues. Per germline, CDR1 KGHSH and CDR2 LQKENI. The J segment lost 2 bases and the V segment lost 5 bases, leaving 14 bases of the junction unmatched. The chain's CDR3 is CASSTNALRQGNYGYTF. CDR3 DNA sequence: TGTGCCAGCTCAACGAATGCGTTAAGACAGGGCAACTATGGCTACACCTTC.

V and J are TRBV19 and TRBJ2-7, with 7 positions matching TRBD1. The CDR3 is made up of 14 amino acids. With 10 bases clipped from V and 0 bases from J, the junction kept 9 bases outside the gene matches. Germline V lookup: CDR1 LNHDA, CDR2 SQIVND (reference sequence). CDR3 coding DNA: TGTGCCACCTCGGGACAGCTGAGCTCCTACGAGCAGTACTTC. This sequence encodes CATSGQLSSYEQYF.

J is TRBJ2-1 and V is TRBV9, with TRBD2 identical over 7 bases. The CDR3 runs to 13 residues. CDR1 SGDLS and CDR2 YYNGEE come from the germline V gene. V lost 7 bases and J lost 6; bases outside the gene matches: 7. In DNA, the CDR3 is TGTGCCAGCGGGCGGACTAGTCTCAATGAGCAGTTCTTC. Its translation is CASGRTSLNEQFF. Variable domain in full (rest from reference TRBV9 and TRBJ2-1): DSGVTQTPKHLITATGQRVTLRCSPRSGDLSVYWYQQSLDQGLQFLIQYYNGEERAKGNILERFSAQQFPDLHSELNLSSLELGDSALYFCASGRTSLNEQFFGPGTRLTVL.

The rearrangement joins TRBV5-1 to TRBJ1-2; perhaps TRBD1 as D (6 bases). This CDR3 has 14 residues. V lost 0 bases to trimming and J lost 7 bases, with 13 bases between them. CDR1 is SGHRS and CDR2 is YFSETQ in the germline V gene. CDR3 in amino acids: CASSLGGGGLGYTF. The DNA of the CDR3 is TGCGCCAGCAGCTTGGGAGGGGGAGGCCTTGGCTACACCTTC.

The chain is built from TRBV6-5 and TRBJ1-2; 9 nucleotides agree with TRBD1. The germline CDR1 and CDR2 sequences are MNHEY and SVGAGI. CDR3 size: 14 residues. With V trimmed by 5 bases and J by 2 bases, 3 bases remained unmatched. DNA for the CDR3: TGTGCCAGCAGTAGGACAGGGGAGAACTATGGCTACACCTTC. Translating it yields CASSRTGENYGYTF.

The chain uses TRBV5-1 and TRBJ2-3; 9 nucleotides agree with TRBD2. V dropped 1 base and J dropped 3; count of bases not matched to a gene: 3. The CDR3 is made up of 15 amino acids. Germline CDR1 SGHRS, CDR2 YFSETQ. Here the CDR3 reads CASSLRAGGTDTQYF. The CDR3 coding sequence is TGCGCCAGCAGCTTGAGGGCGGGGGGGACAGATACGCAGTATTTT.

The chain recombines TRBV7-2 with TRBJ2-7; the D is unclear. The germline V gene encodes CDR1 SGHTA and CDR2 FQGNSA. The CDR3 has 13 amino acids. Trimming pared 5 bases from V and 0 bases from J, leaving 8 bases between. The CDR3 reads CASSGSPSYEQYF. CDR3 coding DNA: TGTGCCAGCAGCGGGTCCCCCTCCTACGAGCAGTACTTC.

This clone was picked up one time. The genes are TRBV29-1 and TRBJ2-1; 8 bases agree with TRBD2. This CDR3 comprises 13 residues. CDR1 and CDR2 from the germline V gene are SQVTM and ANQGSEA. The junction had 10 bases not matched to a gene; V was cut back by 7 bases and J by 8 bases. CDR3 DNA: TGCAGCGCTCCCAGCGGGAGTGGCTATGAGCAGTTCTTC. This translates into CSAPSGSGYEQFF.

The chain recombines TRBV27 with TRBJ1-1, with 7 nucleotides matching TRBD1. J was trimmed by 5 bases and V by 4 bases; bases with no gene match: 4. Germline CDR1 and CDR2: MNHEY and SMNVEV (reference sequence). The CDR3 is made up of 13 amino acids. The DNA of the CDR3 is TGTGCCAGCAGTTACAGGGGCGGGACTGAAGCTTTCTTT. This gives the protein CASSYRGGTEAFF.

V and J are TRBV25-1 and TRBJ1-1, with D maybe TRBD1 (5 bases). Germline V CDR1 and CDR2: MGHDK, SYGVNS. V lost 6 bases and J lost 1, with 6 bases in between. The CDR3 is 12 residues long. The CDR3 DNA reads TGTGCCAGCAGGGGGCAGAACACTGAAGCTTTCTTT. It specifies CASRGQNTEAFF.